The 31 T cell receptor beta chains listed next were all sequenced from one sample in a study of CD8+ T cells in alopecia areata. The authors extracted RNA and reverse transcribed it into cDNA as the sequencing template. Clones were sequenced by immunoSEQ multiplex PCR, and TCRdb holds only the in-frame ones, with some missing. The sample contains 150,000 or so clones, less than 65% of which appear only once. The sample was CD8+ T cells sorted from blood, taken at week 0. Receptors were obtained from a human donor with alopecia areata.

The V call is TRBV6-5, the J call TRBJ2-5; TRBD1 matches 8 bases. The CDR3 runs to 14 residues. The J segment lost 7 bases and the V segment lost 5 bases, leaving 9 bases of the junction unmatched. In germline, CDR1 is MNHEY, CDR2 SVGAGI. CDR3 sequence reads: CASSLTTGVATQYF. The CDR3 DNA sequence: TGTGCCAGCAGTCTAACGACAGGGGTTGCGACCCAGTACTTC.

The CDR3 loop reads CASSPGTAGSPLHF. The CDR3 nucleotides read TGTGCCAGCAGCCCCGGGACGGCCGGATCACCCCTCCACTTT. This sequence joins TRBV5-6 and TRBJ1-6, with D perhaps matching TRBD1 (5 bases). The CDR3 consists of 14 residues. With 4 bases removed from V and 10 bases from J, the gap between germline ends came to 15 bases. Germline CDR1 and CDR2: SGHDT and YYEEEE.

The chain is built from TRBV9 and TRBJ2-1; D not resolved. The V end was cut by 4 bases, the J end by 5 bases, with 4 bases between. This CDR3 has 11 residues. The germline CDR1 and CDR2 sequences are SGDLS and YYNGEE. CDR3: CASSSNNEQFF. In DNA form, the CDR3 reads TGTGCCAGCAGCAGCAACAATGAGCAGTTCTTC.

The chain has TRBV2 and TRBJ2-5; 8 bases agree with TRBD2. Germline trimming cut 6 bases from V and 4 bases from J; bases unmatched to any gene: 10. This CDR3 has 15 amino acids. In germline, CDR1 is SNHLY, CDR2 FYNNEI. CDR3 DNA: TGTGCCAGCAGCCTAGCGGGCCGGCGGAGAGAGACCCAGTACTTC. Residues: CASSLAGRRRETQYF. The variable domain in full, with the rest retrieved from reference TRBV2 and TRBJ2-5, is EPEVTQTPSHQVTQMGQEVILRCVPISNHLYFYWYRQILGQKVEFLVSFYNNEISEKSEIFDDQFSVERPDGSNFTLKIRSTKLEDSAMYFCASSLAGRRRETQYFGPGTRLLVL.

The CDR3 protein is CASRAGQAYSNQPQHF. The CDR3 DNA sequence: TGTGCCAGCAGGGCGGGGCAGGCTTATAGCAATCAGCCCCAGCATTTT. The chain is built from TRBV7-2 and TRBJ1-5; D is perhaps TRBD1 (5 bases). This CDR3 region has 16 residues. The ends were cut back, 6 bases at V and 0 bases at J, with 15 bases in the middle. Germline V gives CDR1 SGHTA, CDR2 FQGNSA. The full variable domain, in which reference TRBV7-2 and TRBJ1-5 provide the parts outside the CDR3, is GAGVSQSPSNKVTEKGKDVELRCDPISGHTALYWYRQSLGQGLEFLIYFQGNSAPDKSGLPSDRFSAERTGGSVSTLTIQRTQQEDSAVYLCASRAGQAYSNQPQHFGDGTRLSIL.

This clone was found a few times. V is TRBV10-3 and J is TRBJ2-7; 7 bases align to TRBD1. Trimming removed 5 bases from V and 3 bases from J; junction bases left unmatched: 10. This CDR3 has 15 amino acids. Germline lookup yields CDR1 ENHRY and CDR2 SYGVKD. The CDR3 DNA is TGTGCCATCAGTATAACAGGGGATACGGTCTACGAGCAGTACTTC. Its protein product is CAISITGDTVYEQYF.

The gene calls are TRBV5-1 and TRBJ2-7; TRBD2 is a possible D gene (5 bases). The germline V gene encodes CDR1 SGHRS and CDR2 YFSETQ. CDR3 length equals 16 residues. V lost 0 bases, J lost 1 base, and 14 bases lay in between. The CDR3 DNA follows: TGCGCCAGCAGCTTGGGAGGACTGTCACGGTCCTACGAGCAGTACTTC. Translated: CASSLGGLSRSYEQYF.

This clone was seen a handful of times. The J gene is TRBJ1-2, the V gene TRBV2; 8 bases line up with TRBD1. There are 12 residues in the CDR3. The germline V gene encodes CDR1 SNHLY and CDR2 FYNNEI. V gave up 6 bases and J gave up 4 bases; unmatched junction bases: 1. CDR3 coding DNA: TGTGCCAGCAGGACAGGGGTCTATGGCTACACCTTC. Translated, it gives CASRTGVYGYTF.

The rearrangement links TRBV6-6 to TRBJ1-6; D is unclear. Per the germline V gene, CDR1 is MNHNY and CDR2 is SVGAGI (reference sequence). Trimming removed 5 bases at V and 7 bases at J, with 3 bases between. CDR3 length: 11 residues. The CDR3, as DNA: TGTGCCAGCAGTGCAAATTCACCCCTCCACTTT. This codes for CASSANSPLHF.

This clone was picked up one time. This sequence joins TRBV30 and TRBJ1-1; D remains unclear. Looked up from germline, CDR1 is GTSNPN and CDR2 is SVGIG (reference sequence). This CDR3 is 13 amino acids long. V dropped 0 bases and J dropped 4 bases, with 9 bases sitting between them. The DNA of the CDR3 is TGTGCCTGGAGTGTAGGGTCACGCACTGAAGCTTTCTTT. It specifies CAWSVGSRTEAFF.

This clone is labeled medium-sized. V gene TRBV7-2 combines with J gene TRBJ2-3, with D hard to call. Trimming removed 5 bases at V and 6 bases at J, with 21 bases between. CDR3 size: 16 residues. Germline CDR1 reads SGHTA; CDR2 reads FQGNSA. CDR3 in DNA: TGTGCCAGCAGCCCCGTTCGGCTGGACCTGGGGGATACGCAGTATTTT. Translated: CASSPVRLDLGDTQYF. Full variable domain (remainder filled in from reference TRBV7-2 and TRBJ2-3): GAGVSQSPSNKVTEKGKDVELRCDPISGHTALYWYRQSLGQGLEFLIYFQGNSAPDKSGLPSDRFSAERTGGSVSTLTIQRTQQEDSAVYLCASSPVRLDLGDTQYFGPGTRLTVL.

This clone was observed a handful of times. This CDR3 reads CASSYDRAVETQYF. Here the CDR3 DNA reads TGTGCCAGCAGCTACGACAGGGCGGTGGAGACCCAGTACTTC. The chain uses TRBV13 and TRBJ2-5; 7 nucleotides match TRBD1. The germline V gene has CDR1 PRHDT and CDR2 FYEKMQ (reference sequence). J gave up 5 bases and V 4 bases, and 7 bases lay outside the gene matches. The CDR3 has 14 amino acids.

This clone has just a few counts. The chain recombines TRBV2 with TRBJ2-1; 8 bases align to TRBD2. V shed 1 base and J 6 bases; nucleotides not matched to a gene: 8. The V gene's germline CDR1 is SNHLY and CDR2 FYNNEI. The length of the CDR3 is 16 residues. The CDR3 loop reads CASSEVSGEPPNEQFF. CDR3 nucleotide sequence: TGTGCCAGCAGTGAAGTTAGCGGGGAACCCCCCAATGAGCAGTTCTTC.

The CDR3: CASNTGSGANVLTF. DNA for the CDR3: TGTGCCAGCAATACAGGGTCTGGGGCCAACGTCCTGACTTTC. The chain couples TRBV6-5 to TRBJ2-6; D is possibly TRBD1 (6 bases). V was shortened by 7 bases and J by 1 base, with 8 bases between the two germline ends. Per germline, CDR1 MNHEY and CDR2 SVGAGI. CDR3 length: 14 amino acids.

This chain joins TRBV30 and TRBJ2-2; no definite D call. CDR1 and CDR2 from the germline V gene are GTSNPN and SVGIG (reference sequence). The CDR3 extends over 16 amino acids. Deletions cut 1 base from V and 2 bases from J, with 14 bases between. The CDR3 loop reads CAWSDPTNSNTGELFF. As DNA, the CDR3 is TGTGCCTGGAGTGACCCCACTAATTCCAACACCGGGGAGCTGTTTTTT.

This clone was seen a handful of times. The V and J genes are TRBV19 and TRBJ1-2; D is possibly TRBD1 (6 bases). The V end lost 6 bases, the J end lost 4 bases, and 15 bases lay between the germline ends. In germline, CDR1 is LNHDA, CDR2 SQIVND (reference sequence). The CDR3 has 14 residues. This chain's CDR3 is CASSLGQSGYGYTF. CDR3 nucleotide sequence: TGTGCCAGTAGCCTCGGACAGTCGGGCTATGGCTACACCTTC.

This clone has a handful of counts. The chain couples TRBV29-1 to TRBJ2-1; the D gene could be TRBD1 or TRBD2 (5 bases each). V was clipped by 0 bases and J by 9 bases, with 15 bases between them. The germline gives CDR1 SQVTM, CDR2 ANQGSEA. The CDR3 consists of 14 residues. In DNA, the CDR3 is TGCAGCGTTGAAGATGAGGGGAAGAGGGGTGAGCAGTTCTTC. This codes for CSVEDEGKRGEQFF.

The V gene is TRBV25-1, the J gene TRBJ2-1; maybe TRBD1 (6 bases). Looked up from germline, CDR1 is MGHDK and CDR2 is SYGVNS. V lost 5 bases, J lost 0 bases, and 8 bases lay in between. The CDR3 covers 14 residues. In nucleotides, the CDR3 is TGTGCCAGCAGTTCAGGGGACTCCTACAATGAGCAGTTCTTC. It encodes CASSSGDSYNEQFF. The variable domain in full, completed from reference TRBV25-1 and TRBJ2-1, reads EADIYQTPRYLVIGTGKKITLECSQTMGHDKMYWYQQDPGMELHLIHYSYGVNSTEKGDLSSESTVSRIRTEHFPLTLESARPSHTSQYLCASSSGDSYNEQFFGPGTRLTVL.

The gene calls are TRBV11-2 and TRBJ1-2; unclear D gene. The ends were cut back, 2 bases at V and 4 bases at J, with 11 bases in the middle. The CDR3 contains 14 residues. CDR1 and CDR2 (germline): SGHAT, FQNNGV. This CDR3 reads CASSLITGSYGYTF. The CDR3 nucleotides are TGTGCCAGCAGCTTAATTACCGGATCCTATGGCTACACCTTC.

This clone was recorded once. The chain links TRBV29-1 to TRBJ1-2; possibly TRBD1 for D (6 bases). The CDR3 is made up of 12 amino acids. Trimming shortened V by 7 bases and J by 6 bases, and 15 bases separated the two germline ends. The germline V gene encodes CDR1 SQVTM and CDR2 ANQGSEA. The CDR3 sequence is CSGSGGADGYTF. The CDR3, as DNA: TGCAGCGGCTCGGGGGGCGCGGATGGCTACACCTTC.

This chain uses TRBV7-8 with TRBJ2-2, with no clear D. The CDR3 is 18 amino acids. Germline V gene data show CDR1 as SGHVS and CDR2 as FQNEAQ. V was clipped by 5 bases and J by 3 bases, with 22 bases between them. The CDR3 region is CASSDVRRALGDTGELFF. The CDR3 DNA reads TGTGCCAGCAGCGACGTAAGACGGGCGCTTGGGGACACCGGGGAGCTGTTTTTT.

This clone was observed a handful of times. V and J are TRBV7-9 and TRBJ2-3, with a weak D call TRBD1 (5 bases). The CDR3 runs to 15 residues. Germline-derived CDR1 and CDR2 are SEHNR and FQNEAQ (reference sequence). Deletions cut 5 bases from V and 3 bases from J, with 15 bases between. CDR3 coding DNA: TGTGCCAGCAGCAATTACGCGACAGAGACAGATACGCAGTATTTT. Its protein is CASSNYATETDTQYF.

The CDR3 loop reads CASSVGGQASSYEQYF. Written as DNA, the CDR3 is TGTGCCAGCAGCGTAGGTGGGCAGGCTAGCTCCTACGAGCAGTACTTC. The chain links TRBV9 to TRBJ2-7; no firm D call. The CDR3 totals 16 residues. Trimming cost V 0 bases and J 0 bases, with 13 bases left between them. Germline CDR1 reads SGDLS; CDR2 reads YYNGEE.

Ten or more counts support this clone. This chain joins TRBV7-3 and TRBJ1-2; unclear D gene. Trimming pared 4 bases from V and 3 bases from J, leaving 3 bases between. The CDR3 runs 11 residues. Germline V gene data show CDR1 as SGHTA and CDR2 as FQGTGA. CDR3 bases: TGTGCCAGCAGCTCCGACTATGGCTACACCTTC. It is translated as CASSSDYGYTF.

The table lists this clone with a few counts. The gene calls are TRBV29-1 and TRBJ1-2; possibly TRBD1 for D (6 bases). Trimming pared 5 bases from V and 4 bases from J, leaving 17 bases between. This CDR3 has 14 residues. Germline CDR1 is SQVTM and CDR2 is ANQGSEA. The chain's CDR3 is CSVPGGRIPYGYTF. CDR3 nucleotides: TGCAGCGTTCCTGGGGGGCGGATCCCCTATGGCTACACCTTC.

This chain connects TRBV9 to TRBJ2-7, with 9 bases identical to TRBD2. The trim removed 0 bases at V and 2 bases at J, leaving 3 bases unmatched. The CDR3 runs 15 residues. Germline-derived CDR1 and CDR2 are SGDLS and YYNGEE. This chain's CDR3 is CASSVGSSGTYEQYF. In DNA form, the CDR3 reads TGTGCCAGCAGCGTAGGGTCTAGCGGGACCTACGAGCAGTACTTC.

V and J are TRBV4-3 and TRBJ2-5; a weak D match, TRBD2 (5 bases). Germline CDR1 LGHNA, CDR2 YSLEER. Trimming shortened V by 1 base and J by 4 bases, and 13 bases separated the two germline ends. The CDR3 has 15 residues. The CDR3 DNA reads as TGCGCCAGCAGCCAAGTGCGGGCGTCAGGAGAGACCCAGTACTTC. Its translation is CASSQVRASGETQYF.

The chain joins TRBV25-1 to TRBJ2-7; 10 bases line up with TRBD2. The J segment lost 4 bases and the V segment lost 10 bases, leaving 1 base of the junction unmatched. The germline gives CDR1 MGHDK, CDR2 SYGVNS. CDR3 length equals 11 residues. The CDR3 DNA is TGTGCCACGGGACTAGCGTACGAGCAGTACTTC. Translated: CATGLAYEQYF.

The chain recombines TRBV4-1 with TRBJ1-5; 8 nucleotides match TRBD1. Trimming took 0 bases from V and 0 from J; bases not matched to a gene: 7. The CDR3 covers 18 residues. CDR1 and CDR2 from the germline V gene are MGHRA and YSYEKL. CDR3 DNA: TGCGCCAGCAGCCAAGAGCAGGGGGCGATCCTTAGCAATCAGCCCCAGCATTTT. This codes for CASSQEQGAILSNQPQHF.

The chain employs TRBV30 and TRBJ1-3; D unresolved. V dropped 5 bases and J dropped 0 bases, with 2 bases sitting between them. The CDR3 has 11 amino acids. CDR1 and CDR2 from the germline V gene are GTSNPN and SVGIG (reference sequence). The CDR3 loop is CAWASGNTIYF. The DNA for the CDR3 is TGTGCCTGGGCCTCTGGAAACACCATATATTTT. Full variable domain (missing parts from reference TRBV30 and TRBJ1-3): SQTIHQWPATLVQPVGSPLSLECTVEGTSNPNLYWYRQAAGRGLQLLFYSVGIGQISSEVPQNLSASRPQDRQFILSSKKLLLSDSGFYLCAWASGNTIYFGEGSWLTVV.

The chain recombines TRBV29-1 with TRBJ1-2, with 11 nucleotides matching TRBD1. V dropped 4 bases and J dropped 7; count of bases not matched to a gene: 5. The CDR3 length is 13 residues. The germline V gene has CDR1 SQVTM and CDR2 ANQGSEA. As DNA, the CDR3 is TGCAGCGTTGTAGGGACAGGGGGACCTGGCTACACCTTC. Amino acid sequence: CSVVGTGGPGYTF.